This TCR beta chain was captured by sequencing in a study of CD8 T cells in ankylosing spondylitis. This clonotype appeared many times. Its antigen is undetermined. TCRdb re-derived calls from the 5' RACE reads in MiXCR, one entry per CDR3 protein. The sample has about 800,000 distinct CDR3 sequences, approximately 10% seen once. Study-wide results and limits: Disease-linked clones displayed a CD8+ phenotype and appeared relatively rarely in peripheral blood. Disease-associated clones were reportedly significantly overrepresented in matched ankylosing spondylitis synovial fluid. Some motif variants were previously reported in reactive arthritis synovial fluid and blood. Among TCR beta sequences, a motif of eight highly homologous variants appeared characteristic of ankylosing spondylitis blood.

Germline V gives CDR1 DFQATT, CDR2 SNEGSKA (reference sequence). This CDR3 region has 12 residues. With 5 bases removed from V and 0 bases from J, the gap between germline ends came to 8 bases. The receptor was isolated from a male donor with ankylosing spondylitis. Sequencing was done on a sample of blood, either unsorted or a sorted T cell fraction (not recorded which). The chain recombines TRBV20-1 with TRBJ2-7, with D unresolved. The CDR3 DNA reads TGCAGTGCTGGGAAGAGCTCCTACGAGCAGTACTTC. Amino acid sequence: CSAGKSSYEQYF.